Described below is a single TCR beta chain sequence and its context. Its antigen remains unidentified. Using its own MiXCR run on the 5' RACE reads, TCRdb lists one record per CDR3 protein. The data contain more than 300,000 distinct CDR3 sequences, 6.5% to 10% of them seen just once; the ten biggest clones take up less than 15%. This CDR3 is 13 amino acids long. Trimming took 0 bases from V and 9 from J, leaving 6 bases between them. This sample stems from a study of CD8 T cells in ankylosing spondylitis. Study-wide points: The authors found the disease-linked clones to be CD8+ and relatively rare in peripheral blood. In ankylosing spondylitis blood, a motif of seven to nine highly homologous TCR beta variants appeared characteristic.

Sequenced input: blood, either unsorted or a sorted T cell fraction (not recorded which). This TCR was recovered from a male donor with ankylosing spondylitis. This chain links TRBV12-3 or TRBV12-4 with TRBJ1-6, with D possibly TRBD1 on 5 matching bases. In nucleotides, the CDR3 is TGTGCCAGCAGTTTAGCTGGGACTTCACCCCTCCACTTT. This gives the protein CASSLAGTSPLHF.